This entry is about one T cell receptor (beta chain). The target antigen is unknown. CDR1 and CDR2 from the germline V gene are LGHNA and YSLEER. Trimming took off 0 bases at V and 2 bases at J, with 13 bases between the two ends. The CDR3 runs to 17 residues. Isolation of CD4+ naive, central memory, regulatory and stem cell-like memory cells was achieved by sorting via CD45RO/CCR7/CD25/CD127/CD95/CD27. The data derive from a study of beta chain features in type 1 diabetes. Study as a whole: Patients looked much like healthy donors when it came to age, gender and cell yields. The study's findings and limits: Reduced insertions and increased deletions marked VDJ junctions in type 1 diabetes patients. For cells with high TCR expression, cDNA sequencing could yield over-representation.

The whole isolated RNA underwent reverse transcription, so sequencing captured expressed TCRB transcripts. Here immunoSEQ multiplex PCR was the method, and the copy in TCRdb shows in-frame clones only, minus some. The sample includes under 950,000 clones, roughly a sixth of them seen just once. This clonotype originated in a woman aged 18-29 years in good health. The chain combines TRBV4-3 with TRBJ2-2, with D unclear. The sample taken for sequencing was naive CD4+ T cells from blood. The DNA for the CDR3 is TGCGCCAGCAGCCAAGACGTCTTTGCGTATAACACCGGGGAGCTGTTTTTT. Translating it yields CASSQDVFAYNTGELFF.